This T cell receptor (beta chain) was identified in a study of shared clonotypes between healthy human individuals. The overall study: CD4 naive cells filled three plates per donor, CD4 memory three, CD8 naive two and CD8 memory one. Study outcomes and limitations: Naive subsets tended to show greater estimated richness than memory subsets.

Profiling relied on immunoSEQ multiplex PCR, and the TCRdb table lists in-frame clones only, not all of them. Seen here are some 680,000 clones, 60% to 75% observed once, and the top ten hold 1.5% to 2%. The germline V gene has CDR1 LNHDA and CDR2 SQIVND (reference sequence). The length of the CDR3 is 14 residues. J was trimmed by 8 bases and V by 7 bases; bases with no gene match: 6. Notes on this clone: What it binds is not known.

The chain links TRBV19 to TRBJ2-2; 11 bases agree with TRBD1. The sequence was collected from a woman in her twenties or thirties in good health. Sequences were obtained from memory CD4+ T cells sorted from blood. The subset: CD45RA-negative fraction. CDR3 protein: CASMRTGGQGELFF. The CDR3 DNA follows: TGTGCCAGTATGCGGACAGGGGGCCAAGGGGAGCTGTTTTTT.